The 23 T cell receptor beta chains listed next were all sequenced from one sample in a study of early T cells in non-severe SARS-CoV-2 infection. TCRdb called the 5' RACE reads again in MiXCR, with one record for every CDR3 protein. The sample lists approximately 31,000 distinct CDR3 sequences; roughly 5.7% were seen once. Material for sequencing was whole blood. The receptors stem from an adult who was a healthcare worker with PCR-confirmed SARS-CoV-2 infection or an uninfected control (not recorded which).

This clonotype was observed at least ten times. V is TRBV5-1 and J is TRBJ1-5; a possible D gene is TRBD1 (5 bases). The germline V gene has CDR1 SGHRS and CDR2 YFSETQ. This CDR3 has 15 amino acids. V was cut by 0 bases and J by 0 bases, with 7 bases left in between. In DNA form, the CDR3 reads TGCGCCAGCAGCTTGGGGGGCTATAGCAATCAGCCCCAGCATTTT. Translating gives CASSLGGYSNQPQHF.

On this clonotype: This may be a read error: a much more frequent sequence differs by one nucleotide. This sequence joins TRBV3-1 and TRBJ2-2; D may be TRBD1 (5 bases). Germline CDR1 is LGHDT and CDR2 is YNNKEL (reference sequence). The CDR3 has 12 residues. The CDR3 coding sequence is TGTGCCGGCAGCCAAGGGGCCGGGGAGCTGTTTTTT. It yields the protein CAGSQGAGELFF.

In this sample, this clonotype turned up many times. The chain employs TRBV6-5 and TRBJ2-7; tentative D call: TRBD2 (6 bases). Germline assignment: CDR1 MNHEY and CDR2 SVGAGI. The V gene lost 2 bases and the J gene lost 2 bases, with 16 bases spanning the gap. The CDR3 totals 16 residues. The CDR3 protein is CASSYVVGGATYEQYF. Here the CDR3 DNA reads TGTGCCAGCAGTTACGTGGTGGGGGGAGCAACCTACGAGCAGTACTTC.

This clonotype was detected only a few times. This chain's CDR3 is CASSYSIFRRRRDIQYF. CDR3 DNA: TGTGCCAGCAGTTATTCGATATTTCGTCGGCGGCGGGACATTCAGTACTTC. The rearrangement links TRBV6-9 to TRBJ2-4, with a weak D call TRBD2 (5 bases). The CDR3 covers 17 residues. V was trimmed by 0 bases and J by 8 bases, leaving 20 bases between them. The V gene's germline CDR1 is MNHGY and CDR2 SVAAGI.

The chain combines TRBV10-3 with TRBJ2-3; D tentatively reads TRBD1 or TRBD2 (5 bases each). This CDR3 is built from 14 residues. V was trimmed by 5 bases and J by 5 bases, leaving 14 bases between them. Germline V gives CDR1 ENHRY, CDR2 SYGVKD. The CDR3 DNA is TGTGCCATCAGTCCGGGACCCCGAGTAGATACGCAGTATTTT. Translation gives CAISPGPRVDTQYF.

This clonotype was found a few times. For the CDR3, the DNA is TGCGCCAGCAGCTTGGATGCGGGCAGAGCTAACTATGGCTACACCTTC. It codes for CASSLDAGRANYGYTF. The rearrangement uses TRBV5-1 and TRBJ1-2; D gene ambiguous. V was cut by 0 bases and J by 0 bases, with 12 bases left in between. This CDR3 spans 16 amino acids. CDR1 SGHRS and CDR2 YFSETQ come from the germline V gene.

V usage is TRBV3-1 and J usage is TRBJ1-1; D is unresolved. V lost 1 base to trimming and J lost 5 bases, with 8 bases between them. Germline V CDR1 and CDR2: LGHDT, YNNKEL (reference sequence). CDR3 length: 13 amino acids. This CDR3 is CASSQGGGTEAFF. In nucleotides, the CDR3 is TGTGCCAGCAGCCAAGGGGGTGGAACTGAAGCTTTCTTT.

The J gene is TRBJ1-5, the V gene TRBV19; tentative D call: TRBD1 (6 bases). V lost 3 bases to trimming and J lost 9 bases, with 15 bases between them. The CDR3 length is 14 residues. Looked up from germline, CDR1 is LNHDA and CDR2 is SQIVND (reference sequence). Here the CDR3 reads CASSISRGGGPQHF. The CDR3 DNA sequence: TGTGCCAGTAGTATCAGCAGGGGAGGAGGGCCCCAGCATTTT.

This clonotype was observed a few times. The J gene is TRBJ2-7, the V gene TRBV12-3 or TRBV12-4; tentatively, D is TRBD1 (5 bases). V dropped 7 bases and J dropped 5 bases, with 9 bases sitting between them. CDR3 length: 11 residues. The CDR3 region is CASTQGDEQYF. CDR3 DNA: TGTGCCAGCACCCAGGGCGACGAGCAGTACTTC.

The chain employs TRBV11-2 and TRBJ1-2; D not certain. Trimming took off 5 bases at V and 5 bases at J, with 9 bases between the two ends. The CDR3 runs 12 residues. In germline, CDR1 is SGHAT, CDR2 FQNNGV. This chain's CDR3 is CASSARRYGYTF. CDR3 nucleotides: TGTGCCAGCAGCGCCAGGAGATATGGCTACACCTTC.

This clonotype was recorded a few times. Here the CDR3 reads CASSLAGQPYEQYF. The CDR3 DNA reads as TGTGCCAGCAGCTTAGCGGGACAGCCCTACGAGCAGTACTTC. The chain employs TRBV7-9 and TRBJ2-7; 7 nucleotides agree with TRBD1. This CDR3 is built from 14 residues. Germline V lookup: CDR1 SEHNR, CDR2 FQNEAQ (reference sequence). Trimming at V came to 0 bases and at J to 2 bases, leaving 1 base not matched to a gene. The whole variable domain, remainder taken from reference TRBV7-9 and TRBJ2-7, is DTGVSQNPRHKITKRGQNVTFRCDPISEHNRLYWYRQTLGQGPEFLTYFQNEAQLEKSRLLSDRFSAERPKGSFSTLEIQRTEQGDSAMYLCASSLAGQPYEQYFGPGTRLTVT.

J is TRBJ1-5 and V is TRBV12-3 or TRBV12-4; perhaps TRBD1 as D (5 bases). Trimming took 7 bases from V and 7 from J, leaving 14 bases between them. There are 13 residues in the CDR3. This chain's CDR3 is CASTTPGEQPQHF. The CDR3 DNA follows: TGTGCCAGCACCACTCCGGGGGAACAGCCCCAGCATTTT.

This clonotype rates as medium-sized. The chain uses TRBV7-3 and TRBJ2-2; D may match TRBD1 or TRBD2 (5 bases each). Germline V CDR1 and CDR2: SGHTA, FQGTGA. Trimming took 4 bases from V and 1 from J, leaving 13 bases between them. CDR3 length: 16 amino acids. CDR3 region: CASSSNGDQNTGELFF. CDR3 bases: TGTGCCAGCAGCTCTAACGGGGACCAGAACACCGGGGAGCTGTTTTTT.

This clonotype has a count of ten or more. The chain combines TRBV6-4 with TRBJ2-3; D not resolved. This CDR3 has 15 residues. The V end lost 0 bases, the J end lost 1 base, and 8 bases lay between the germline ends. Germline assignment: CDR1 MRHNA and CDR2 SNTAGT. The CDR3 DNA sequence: TGTGCCAGCAGTGACTCAGTGGGCGGCACAGATACGCAGTATTTT. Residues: CASSDSVGGTDTQYF.

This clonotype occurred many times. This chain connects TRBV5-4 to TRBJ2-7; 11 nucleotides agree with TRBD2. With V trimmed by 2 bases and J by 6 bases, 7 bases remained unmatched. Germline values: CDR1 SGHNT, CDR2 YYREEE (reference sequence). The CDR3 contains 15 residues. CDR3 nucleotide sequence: TGTGCCAGCAGCTTTTTAGCGGGAGGGCACCGCGAGCAGTACTTC. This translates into CASSFLAGGHREQYF.

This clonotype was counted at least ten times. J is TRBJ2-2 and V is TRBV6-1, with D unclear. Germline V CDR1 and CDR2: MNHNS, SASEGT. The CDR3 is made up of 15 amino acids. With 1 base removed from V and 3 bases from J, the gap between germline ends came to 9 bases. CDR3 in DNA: TGTGCCAGCAGTGAAGAGGTGGCCGACACCGGGGAGCTGTTTTTT. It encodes CASSEEVADTGELFF.

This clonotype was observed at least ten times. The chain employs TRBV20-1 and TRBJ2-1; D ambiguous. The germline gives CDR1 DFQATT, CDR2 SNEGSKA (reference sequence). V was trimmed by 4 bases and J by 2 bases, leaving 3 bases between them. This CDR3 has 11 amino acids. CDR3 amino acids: CSAKPYNEQFF. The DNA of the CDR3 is TGCAGTGCTAAACCCTACAATGAGCAGTTCTTC.

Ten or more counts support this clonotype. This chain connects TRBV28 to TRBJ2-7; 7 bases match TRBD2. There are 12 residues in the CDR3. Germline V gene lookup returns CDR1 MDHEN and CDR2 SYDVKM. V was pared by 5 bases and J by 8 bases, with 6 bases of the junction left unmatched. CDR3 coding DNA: TGTGCCAGCAGTCCCAGCGGGATTCAGCAGTACTTC. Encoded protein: CASSPSGIQQYF.

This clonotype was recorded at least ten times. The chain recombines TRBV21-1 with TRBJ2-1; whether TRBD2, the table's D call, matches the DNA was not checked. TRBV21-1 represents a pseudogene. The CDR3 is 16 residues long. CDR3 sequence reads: CASSKWEREVDNEQFF. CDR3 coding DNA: TGTGCCAGCAGCAAATGGGAGCGGGAGGTAGACAATGAGCAGTTCTTC.

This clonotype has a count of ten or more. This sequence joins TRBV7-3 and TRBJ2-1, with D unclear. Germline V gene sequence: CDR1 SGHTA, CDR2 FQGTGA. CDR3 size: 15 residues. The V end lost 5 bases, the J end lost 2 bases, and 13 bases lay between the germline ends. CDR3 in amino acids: CASSQWAGTYNEQFF. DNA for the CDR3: TGTGCCAGCAGCCAGTGGGCTGGCACCTACAATGAGCAGTTCTTC.

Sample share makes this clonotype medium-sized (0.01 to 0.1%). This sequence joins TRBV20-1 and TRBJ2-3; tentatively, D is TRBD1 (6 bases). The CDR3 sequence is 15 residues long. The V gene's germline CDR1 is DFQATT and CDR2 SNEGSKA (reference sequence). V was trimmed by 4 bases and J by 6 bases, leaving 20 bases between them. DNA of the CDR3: TGCAGTGCTAATGGCCCGGTAGGGGGTCATGATACGCAGTATTTT. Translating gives CSANGPVGGHDTQYF.

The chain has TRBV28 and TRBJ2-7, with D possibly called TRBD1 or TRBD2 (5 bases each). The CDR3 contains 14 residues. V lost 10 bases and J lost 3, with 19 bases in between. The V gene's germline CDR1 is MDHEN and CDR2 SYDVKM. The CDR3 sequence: CATTPLQRGYEQYF. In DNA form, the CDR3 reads TGTGCCACCACCCCCCTACAGAGGGGCTACGAGCAGTACTTC.

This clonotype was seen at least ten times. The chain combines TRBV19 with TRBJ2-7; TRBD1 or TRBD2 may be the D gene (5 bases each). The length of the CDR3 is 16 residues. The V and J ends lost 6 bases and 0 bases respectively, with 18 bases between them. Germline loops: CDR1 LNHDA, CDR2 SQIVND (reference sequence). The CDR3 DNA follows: TGTGCCAGTAGCACCCCGAGGGGCTTTAGCTCCTACGAGCAGTACTTC. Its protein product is CASSTPRGFSSYEQYF.